These T cell receptor beta chains were read from a single sample in a study of identical twins. Via MiXCR, TCRdb re-called the 5' RACE reads, giving one row per CDR3 protein. The data hold around 480,000 distinct CDR3 sequences, with 13% to 15% observed a single time. This same sample was also part of a study on yellow fever vaccine responses in identical twins.

Sequenced material: CD4+ T cells sorted from blood. The receptors were sampled from a woman in her late teens or twenties in good health. Each CDR3 is given with its conserved first and last residue. The D gene is left open where the match is weak. Rows may omit the clone size; those that give it use once, few, many or a size class.

v_call,j_call,d_call,clone_size,cdr3_nt,cdr3_aa
TRBV29-1,TRBJ1-5,NA,many,TGCAGCGTTAGAGGGACTGGGGATCAGCCCCAGCATTTT,CSVRGTGDQPQHF
TRBV5-1,TRBJ2-1,TRBD2,NA,TGCGCCAGCAGCTTAAGGACTAGCGGGACGAGCTCCTACAATGAGCAGTTCTTC,CASSLRTSGTSSYNEQFF
TRBV20-1,TRBJ2-5,NA,NA,TGCAGTGCTAGCCGGACAGCAGAGACCCAGTACTTC,CSASRTAETQYF
TRBV6-2/TRBV6-3,TRBJ1-1,NA,NA,TGTGCCAGCAGTCCCCCCCCGGGGGGGAACACTGAAGCTTTCTTT,CASSPPPGGNTEAFF
TRBV28,TRBJ2-2,NA,few,TGTGCCAGCAGTGTGGATTGGCCCACCGGGGAGCTGTTTTTT,CASSVDWPTGELFF
TRBV29-1,TRBJ2-7,TRBD1,many,TGCAGCGTTGATGGGGGACCGCAGGGGGCGGGGTACGAGCAGTACTTC,CSVDGGPQGAGYEQYF
TRBV12-3/TRBV12-4,TRBJ2-3,NA,few,TGTGCCAGCAGTTTGCGAGCCTCAGATACGCAGTATTTT,CASSLRASDTQYF
TRBV3-1,TRBJ2-6,NA,many,TGTGCCAGCAGCCAAGATCTATCTGGGGCCAACGTCCTGACTTTC,CASSQDLSGANVLTF
TRBV2,TRBJ2-7,NA,NA,TGTGCCAGCAGTCCGGGGGTCAGACCGGACTACGAGCAGTACTTC,CASSPGVRPDYEQYF
TRBV7-3,TRBJ2-5,NA,few,TGTGCCAGCAGCGAAGGCTTGACCCAGTACTTC,CASSEGLTQYF
TRBV15,TRBJ2-2,TRBD1,NA,TGTGCCACCAGCACAGGGACAGGGCAAGCCGGGGAGCTGTTTTTT,CATSTGTGQAGELFF
TRBV11-2,TRBJ1-1,NA,NA,TGTGCCAGCAGCTTAAGTCGCAGGGAAGCTTTCTTT,CASSLSRREAFF
TRBV6-5,TRBJ2-3,NA,few,TGTGCCAGCAGGGACTCCAGGGGTGCGCGAGCAGATACGCAGTATTTT,CASRDSRGARADTQYF
TRBV7-9,TRBJ2-7,NA,many,TGTGCCAGCAGCACCCGGGAAAGGGCTTACGAGCAGTACTTC,CASSTRERAYEQYF
TRBV29-1,TRBJ2-7,TRBD1,NA,TGCAGCGCAGCGACAGGGATCGACGAGCAGTACTTC,CSAATGIDEQYF
TRBV20-1,TRBJ2-7,TRBD1,NA,TGCAGTGGGGGACAGGGCCCAAACTACGAGCAGTACTTC,CSGGQGPNYEQYF
TRBV7-2,TRBJ2-1,NA,few,TGTGCCAGCAGCTCTGACCTAGTAGGTGGTAATGAGCAGTTCTTC,CASSSDLVGGNEQFF
TRBV27,TRBJ2-7,NA,many,TGTGCCAGCAGTTTGCGGGACAGCTCCGAGCAGTACTTC,CASSLRDSSEQYF
TRBV4-2,TRBJ2-1,NA,few,TGTGCCAGCAGCCAAGTTGGGGGCTACAATGAGCAGTTCTTC,CASSQVGGYNEQFF
TRBV29-1,TRBJ1-2,NA,NA,TGCAGCGTTGGGGGCCCAGGGCGGACGTCATCCTATGGCTACACCTTC,CSVGGPGRTSSYGYTF
TRBV7-9,TRBJ2-3,NA,NA,TGTGCCAGCAGCTTAGGAGACAGTAGCACAGATACGCAGTATTTT,CASSLGDSSTDTQYF
TRBV12-3/TRBV12-4,TRBJ2-3,TRBD1,few,TGTGCCAGCACCCACCGGGACAGGGACGCAGATACGCAGTATTTT,CASTHRDRDADTQYF
TRBV29-1,TRBJ2-3,TRBD1,few,TGCAGCGGACAGGGTCTCAGCACAGATACGCAGTATTTT,CSGQGLSTDTQYF
TRBV5-1,TRBJ1-2,NA,few,TGCGCCAGCAGCCCCTCGAGCTTGGGAGGCTACACCTTC,CASSPSSLGGYTF
TRBV6-5,TRBJ2-7,TRBD2,few,TGTGCCAGCAGTTACGGTCGACTAGCGGGGGCCTACGAGCAGTACTTC,CASSYGRLAGAYEQYF
TRBV11-2,TRBJ2-4,NA,few,TGTGCCAGCAGCTTGTTCACTGCGGCGGTTGACATTCAGTACTTC,CASSLFTAAVDIQYF
TRBV20-1,TRBJ2-7,TRBD1,NA,TGCAGTGCTAGAGAACAGGGACAGGTTTCCTACGAGCAGTACTTC,CSAREQGQVSYEQYF
TRBV7-9,TRBJ2-1,NA,few,TGTGCCAGCAGCTTATGGAAGGGGATGTACAATGAGCAGTTCTTC,CASSLWKGMYNEQFF
TRBV7-3,TRBJ2-3,TRBD2,many,TGTGCCAGCAGCATCTTAGCGGGGGGGACAGATACGCAGTATTTT,CASSILAGGTDTQYF
TRBV2,TRBJ2-5,NA,NA,TGTGCCAGCGCGCTGAGGGGGGAGACCCAGTACTTC,CASALRGETQYF
TRBV5-1,TRBJ2-7,NA,many,TGCGCCAGCAGCTTGTCTGGGGACTACGAGCAGTACTTC,CASSLSGDYEQYF
TRBV6-7,TRBJ2-1,NA,NA,TGTGCCAGCATACTCCTCTCCTACAATGAGCAGTTCTTC,CASILLSYNEQFF
TRBV7-2,TRBJ1-2,NA,few,TGTGCCAGCAGCCCCGTGGTAGGGGATGGCTACACCTTC,CASSPVVGDGYTF
TRBV19,TRBJ1-1,NA,NA,TGTGCCAGTAGTATAGATTGGAAGCAGCTCTTT,CASSIDWKQLF
TRBV6-5,TRBJ2-2,NA,few,TGTGCCAGCAGTTACTCGGGGGCGGGTGCCGGGGAGCTGTTTTTT,CASSYSGAGAGELFF
TRBV20-1,TRBJ2-1,TRBD1,NA,TGCAGTGCTCTAAGACAGGGTACTCAGCAGTTCTTC,CSALRQGTQQFF
TRBV7-3,TRBJ2-1,TRBD2,NA,TGTGCCAGCAGCTTAACGGGCGGGGGGGCCCATGAGCAGTTCTTC,CASSLTGGGAHEQFF
TRBV5-1,TRBJ2-1,TRBD2,few,TGCGCCAGCAGCTCGGGACTAGCGGGACCATACAATGAGCAGTTCTTC,CASSSGLAGPYNEQFF
TRBV4-2,TRBJ2-7,NA,NA,TGTGCCAGCAGCCGTGGCCAGTCTAGCTCCTACGAGCAGTACTTC,CASSRGQSSSYEQYF
TRBV6-2/TRBV6-3,TRBJ2-7,NA,many,TGTGCCAGTAGATTCGCCCGATACGAGCAGTACTTC,CASRFARYEQYF
TRBV7-2,TRBJ2-7,TRBD1,NA,TGTGCCAGCAGCTTAGCGGGGACAGGGTGGGGCTACGAGCAGTACTTC,CASSLAGTGWGYEQYF
TRBV20-1,TRBJ2-7,NA,NA,TGCTGTGCTAGAGACGTGAAGAGCGGAAGCTCCTACGAGCAGTACTTC,CCARDVKSGSSYEQYF
TRBV24-1,TRBJ2-1,TRBD2,NA,TGTGCCACCAGTGAGACTAGCGGGGGGGTTGTCAGTGAGCAGTTCTTC,CATSETSGGVVSEQFF
TRBV5-1,TRBJ2-2,NA,NA,TGCGCCAGCAGCCGAGCCATGAACACCGGGGAGCTGTTTTTT,CASSRAMNTGELFF
TRBV6-5,TRBJ2-7,NA,many,TGTGCCAGCAGATCCTCCAAGAACTCCTACGAGCAGTACTTC,CASRSSKNSYEQYF
TRBV20-1,TRBJ2-4,NA,few,TGCAGTGCTAGAGATCCCACGGAACTAGCCAAAAACATTCAGTACTTC,CSARDPTELAKNIQYF
TRBV12-3/TRBV12-4,TRBJ1-1,TRBD1,few,TGTGCCAGCAGTCCATCGAGACAGGGGATTGAAGCTTTCTTT,CASSPSRQGIEAFF